Here is one T cell receptor beta chain with its context. CDR3 length: 14 residues. Deletions cut 5 bases from V and 6 bases from J, with 14 bases between. The germline V gene has CDR1 SEHNR and CDR2 FQNEAQ (reference sequence). Only CD45RO-negative cells positively selected for CCR7 counted as naive CD8 cells, so terminally differentiated effector memory CD45RA+ cells were excluded. All participating donors were Caucasian adults from Nashville, Tennessee. This entry comes from a study of shared clonotypes between healthy human individuals. The assay was immunoSEQ multiplex PCR, and TCRdb's table has in-frame clones only and misses some. The sample lists 1.5 million to 2.5 million clones; around 96% were seen once.

The sample consisted of naive CD8+ T cells sorted from blood. The chain has TRBV7-9 and TRBJ2-1; D tentatively fits TRBD1 or TRBD2 (7 bases each). This clonotype was sampled from a man younger than 35 in good health. The CDR3 nucleotides are TGTGCCAGCAGCCCAGGGGGGGGTGGCAATGAGCAGTTCTTC. The encoded protein is CASSPGGGGNEQFF.